The clone carrying this T cell receptor (beta chain) was observed at least ten times. This specimen comes from a study of regulatory T cells in long-lasting Graves disease. Arm-PCR of CDR3 regions and iRepertoire HTBI primers were the basis on which TCR beta libraries were built. TCRdb re-analysed the multiplex PCR reads in MiXCR, keeping a single row per CDR3 protein. The table includes about 430,000 distinct CDR3 sequences, approximately 16% detected once. The sample's time point: newly diagnosed GD, antithyroid drugs for less than 3 months. Scientists built the TCR library using RNA that was extracted from PBMCs. The data also belong to a second study, concerning T cells in Graves' hyperthyroidism and ophthalmopathy. Per that paper: Graves' hyperthyroidism was deemed stable absent ophthalmopathy progression within 18 months.

The sample was peripheral blood mononuclear cells (PBMCs), taken at new diagnosis, from a patient treated with antithyroid drugs. The TCR sequence derives from a woman in her 40s with Graves disease.

This chain's CDR3 is CASSLNYRHYGYTF. Here the CDR3 DNA reads TGTGCCAGCAGTTTAAATTACAGACACTATGGCTACACCTTC. The chain is built from TRBV12-3 or TRBV12-4 and TRBJ1-2, with D uncertain. The CDR3 sequence is 14 residues long. V gave up 2 bases and J gave up 3 bases, with 10 bases separating them.